The 14 T cell receptor beta chains below were found in one sample sequenced in a study of early T cells in non-severe SARS-CoV-2 infection. A single record per CDR3 protein comes from TCRdb applying MiXCR to the 5' RACE reads. The data show roughly 75,000 distinct CDR3 sequences, around 10% seen once. What was sequenced was whole blood. The origin of the receptors is an adult who was a healthcare worker with PCR-confirmed SARS-CoV-2 infection or an uninfected control (not recorded which).

The V gene is TRBV11-3, the J gene TRBJ1-1; D call uncertain. Germline loops: CDR1 SGHNT, CDR2 YENEEA. This CDR3 comprises 15 residues. Trimming stripped 5 bases from V and 5 bases from J, with 18 bases between. The CDR3 region is CASSSLGAGRTEAFF. CDR3 sequence (DNA): TGTGCCAGCAGCAGCTTAGGAGCGGGTAGGACTGAAGCTTTCTTT.

This clonotype was seen many times. The chain links TRBV7-9 to TRBJ1-2; 7 positions agree with TRBD1. J lost 8 bases, V lost 7 bases, and 13 bases had no gene match. Germline loops: CDR1 SEHNR, CDR2 FQNEAQ (reference sequence). This CDR3 spans 14 amino acids. CDR3 sequence: CASTQGTAGRGYTF. DNA of the CDR3: TGTGCCAGCACCCAAGGGACAGCCGGGCGCGGCTACACCTTC. The whole variable domain, remainder taken from reference TRBV7-9 and TRBJ1-2, is DTGVSQNPRHKITKRGQNVTFRCDPISEHNRLYWYRQTLGQGPEFLTYFQNEAQLEKSRLLSDRFSAERPKGSFSTLEIQRTEQGDSAMYLCASTQGTAGRGYTFGSGTRLTVV.

This clonotype was detected a few times. The chain employs TRBV2 and TRBJ2-5; D ambiguous. This CDR3 is built from 16 residues. Germline loops: CDR1 SNHLY, CDR2 FYNNEI. The V and J ends lost 4 bases and 0 bases respectively, with 15 bases between them. The CDR3 sequence is CASSGGGSSYQETQYF. The CDR3, as DNA: TGTGCCAGCAGTGGAGGCGGATCCTCGTACCAAGAGACCCAGTACTTC.

This clonotype came up a few times. This chain links TRBV7-9 with TRBJ2-2; D remains unclear. Trimming pared 1 base from V and 2 bases from J, leaving 5 bases between. The germline gives CDR1 SEHNR, CDR2 FQNEAQ (reference sequence). The CDR3 has 14 residues. CDR3 sequence reads: CASSLDSNTGELFF. The CDR3, as DNA: TGTGCCAGCAGCTTAGACAGTAACACCGGGGAGCTGTTTTTT.

This clonotype came up a few times. V usage is TRBV4-2 and J usage is TRBJ2-1; 11 positions match TRBD2. From germline, CDR1 is LGHNA and CDR2 YNFKEQ. V was clipped by 3 bases and J by 9 bases; unmatched bases: 7. This CDR3 is 15 amino acids long. CDR3 in DNA: TGTGCCAGCAGCCAGACTAGCGGGGTTTATGGTGAGCAGTTCTTC. Residues: CASSQTSGVYGEQFF.

This clonotype occurred a few times. The genes are TRBV18 and TRBJ1-1, with D possibly matching TRBD1 (5 bases). Germline CDR1 KGHSH, CDR2 LQKENI. V was cut by 2 bases and J by 6 bases, with 22 bases left in between. The CDR3 length is 17 residues. This CDR3 reads CASSPKALQGRGAEAFF. The CDR3 DNA reads TGTGCCAGCTCACCAAAAGCCCTCCAGGGTCGGGGCGCTGAAGCTTTCTTT. Full variable domain (outside the CDR3, taken from reference TRBV18 and TRBJ1-1): NAGVMQNPRHLVRRRGQEARLRCSPMKGHSHVYWYRQLPEEGLKFMVYLQKENIIDESGMPKERFSAEFPKEGPSILRIQQVVRGDSAAYFCASSPKALQGRGAEAFFGQGTRLTVV.

The V and J genes are TRBV6-2 or TRBV6-3 and TRBJ2-7, with D maybe TRBD1 (7 bases). The germline V and J ends were trimmed by 6 bases and 4 bases, with 16 bases remaining between them. There are 14 residues in the CDR3. Germline V gene sequence: CDR1 MNHEY, CDR2 SVGEGT. This CDR3 reads CASSPGGTVYEQYF. The CDR3 DNA sequence: TGTGCCAGCAGCCCCGGCGGGACAGTGTACGAGCAGTACTTC.

The chain is built from TRBV4-1 and TRBJ1-1, with TRBD1 as a possible D gene (6 bases). CDR1 and CDR2 (germline): MGHRA, YSYEKL. V was cut by 5 bases and J by 1 base, with 14 bases left in between. The CDR3 is made up of 15 amino acids. The CDR3 is CASSLQGTKNTEAFF. CDR3 bases: TGCGCCAGCAGCTTACAGGGTACAAAGAACACTGAAGCTTTCTTT.

This clonotype came up a few times. The CDR3 DNA sequence: TGTGCCAGCAGCGTTGAGGGCGTGAACACTGAAGCTTTCTTT. It is translated as CASSVEGVNTEAFF. The chain uses TRBV9 and TRBJ1-1, with D unclear. The V gene lost 2 bases and the J gene lost 0 bases, with 8 bases spanning the gap. The CDR3 contains 14 residues. CDR1 is SGDLS, CDR2 YYNGEE, per germline.

The chain is built from TRBV18 and TRBJ1-5, with D hard to call. The length of the CDR3 is 13 residues. Germline V gene sequence: CDR1 KGHSH, CDR2 LQKENI. Trimming pared 3 bases from V and 3 bases from J, leaving 6 bases between. Here the CDR3 DNA reads TGTGCCAGCTCACCTGCCCTCAATCAGCCCCAGCATTTT. Translated, it gives CASSPALNQPQHF. The whole variable domain, filled in from reference TRBV18 and TRBJ1-5, reads NAGVMQNPRHLVRRRGQEARLRCSPMKGHSHVYWYRQLPEEGLKFMVYLQKENIIDESGMPKERFSAEFPKEGPSILRIQQVVRGDSAAYFCASSPALNQPQHFGDGTRLSIL.

The genes are TRBV5-4 and TRBJ2-7, with unresolved D. The V gene lost 2 bases and the J gene lost 3 bases, with 12 bases spanning the gap. This CDR3 has 14 residues. The germline CDR1 and CDR2 sequences are SGHNT and YYREEE (reference sequence). CDR3 nucleotide sequence: TGTGCCAGCAGCTTATCCGGGTCGAACTACGAGCAGTACTTC. Amino acid sequence: CASSLSGSNYEQYF.

This clonotype was counted many times. V gene TRBV20-1 combines with J gene TRBJ2-1; 8 bases line up with TRBD2. This CDR3 region has 12 residues. The trim removed 6 bases at V and 4 bases at J, leaving 2 bases unmatched. CDR1 is DFQATT, CDR2 SNEGSKA, per germline (reference sequence). CDR3 loop: CSATSGYNEQFF. The CDR3 DNA reads TGCAGTGCAACTAGCGGTTACAATGAGCAGTTCTTC.

This chain connects TRBV5-6 to TRBJ2-3; TRBD1 matches at 7 bases. This CDR3 has 16 residues. The V and J ends lost 2 bases and 0 bases, in that order; junction bases with no gene match: 6. Germline assignment: CDR1 SGHDT and CDR2 YYEEEE. The CDR3 region is CASSLYPGQSTDTQYF. The CDR3 DNA follows: TGTGCCAGCAGCTTATACCCGGGACAGAGCACAGATACGCAGTATTTT.

V is TRBV12-3 or TRBV12-4 and J is TRBJ2-5; maybe TRBD2 (7 bases). The CDR3 spans 14 residues. V dropped 4 bases and J dropped 3 bases, with 12 bases sitting between them. The CDR3 region has the DNA TGTGCCAGCAGTTCAGGGGCGGGGGAAGAGACCCAGTACTTC. Translation gives CASSSGAGEETQYF.